This entry features one T cell receptor (beta chain) sequence. Its antigen remains unidentified. The source of the sample is a study of cytomegalovirus exposure and HLA in healthy donors. Study-level results: The study recorded 150 to 200 TCR beta chains that were cytomegalovirus-associated.

Produced via immunoSEQ multiplex PCR; TCRdb's table is partial and in-frame only. The sample records some 190,000 clones, 86% being singletons. Separate from the roughly 700-subject first cohort was the approximately 130-subject validation cohort, to which the donors belonged. Germline V gene lookup returns CDR1 SQVTM and CDR2 ANQGSEA. CDR3 length: 13 residues. The ends lost 4 bases at V and 2 bases at J; junction bases unmatched: 1. The chain combines TRBV29-1 with TRBJ2-3; 9 positions match TRBD1. The TCR comes from a woman between 18 and 29 years old in good health and CMV-seronegative. Sequenced material: PBMCs. The CDR3 DNA reads TGCAGCGTTGGGACAGGGGCCACAGATACGCAGTATTTT. Protein product: CSVGTGATDTQYF.